This is a list of T cell receptor beta chains from one sample in a study of Ad26.COV2.S vaccination and SARS-CoV-2 variants. Data came from immunoSEQ multiplex PCR; TCRdb stores just in-frame clones and leaves some out. The table records 300,000 to 400,000 clones, 70% to 90% of them present only once. Specimen: peripheral blood, collected in a trial of Ad26.COV2.S vaccine versus placebo. The source of these receptors is a person between 18 and 65 years old who received the Ad26.COV2.S COVID-19 vaccine or a placebo. CDR3s include the opening cysteine and the closing phenylalanine or tryptophan. D genes are given only for firm matches. Clone sizes are given selectively: once, few, many, or a class where the clone is expanded.

D | size | J | V | CDR3 | DNA
TRBD1 | - | TRBJ1-1 | TRBV29-1 | CSIPGTGRTEAFF | TGCAGCATTCCCGGGACAGGGAGAACTGAAGCTTTCTTT
- | - | TRBJ1-6 | TRBV6-2/TRBV6-3 | CASSYRGVLNSPLHF | TGTGCCAGCAGTTACAGGGGAGTTCTTAATTCACCCCTCCACTTT
TRBD1 | - | TRBJ1-1 | TRBV10-3 | CAIRGQGDTEAFF | TGTGCCATCAGGGGACAGGGGGACACTGAAGCTTTCTTT
TRBD2 | - | TRBJ2-7 | TRBV7-2 | CASSLSLAGGEQYF | TGTGCCAGCAGCTTATCCCTAGCGGGGGGAGAGCAGTACTTC
TRBD1 | - | TRBJ2-3 | TRBV20-1 | CSASRQGRADTQYF | TGCAGTGCTAGTAGACAGGGACGCGCAGATACGCAGTATTTT
- | - | TRBJ2-7 | TRBV2 | CASSAQGSDEQYF | TGTGCCAGCAGTGCACAGGGCTCGGACGAGCAGTACTTC
TRBD1 | once | TRBJ1-1 | TRBV25-1 | CASKGRTGRLNTEAFF | TGTGCCAGCAAGGGTCGGACAGGGAGATTGAACACTGAAGCTTTCTTT
- | few | TRBJ1-6 | TRBV7-2 | CASSSLAGPLHF | TGTGCCAGCAGCTCCCTGGCCGGGCCCCTCCACTTT
- | - | TRBJ1-3 | TRBV6-5 | CASSTGTSRNTIYF | TGTGCCAGCAGTACAGGGACCAGTAGAAACACCATATATTTT
- | once | TRBJ1-5 | TRBV7-2 | CASSPQDNQPQHF | TGTGCCAGCAGTCCCCAGGACAATCAGCCCCAGCATTTT
- | - | TRBJ2-7 | TRBV5-4 | CASSLAPTGGKSYEQYF | TGTGCCAGCAGCTTGGCCCCGACCGGGGGAAAATCCTACGAGCAGTACTTC
- | - | TRBJ1-5 | TRBV6-2/TRBV6-3 | CASSTGYSNQPQHF | TGTGCCAGCAGTACAGGGTATAGCAATCAGCCCCAGCATTTT
- | - | TRBJ2-7 | TRBV20-1 | CSARGRSYEQYF | TGCAGTGCTCGTGGACGGTCCTACGAGCAGTACTTC
TRBD1 | once | TRBJ2-6 | TRBV29-1 | CSVGDRTTSGANVLTF | TGCAGCGTTGGGGACAGGACCACCTCTGGGGCCAACGTCCTGACTTTC
TRBD1 | - | TRBJ2-5 | TRBV4-3 | CASSQGDREGTQYF | TGCGCCAGCAGCCAAGGGGACAGGGAGGGGACCCAGTACTTC
- | - | TRBJ2-2 | TRBV25-1 | CASSATTGTSNTGELFF | TGTGCCAGCAGTGCAACCACCGGGACCTCGAACACCGGGGAGCTGTTTTTT
TRBD1 | once | TRBJ1-5 | TRBV19 | CASSPRQGGNQPQHF | TGTGCCAGTAGTCCTCGACAGGGCGGCAATCAGCCCCAGCATTTT
- | - | TRBJ2-7 | TRBV2 | CASSERYEQYF | TGTGCCAGCAGTGAAAGATACGAGCAGTACTTC
- | - | TRBJ1-1 | TRBV30 | CAWSGTANTEAFF | TGTGCCTGGAGTGGGACGGCGAACACTGAAGCTTTCTTT
TRBD1 | - | TRBJ2-7 | TRBV7-9 | CASSAGTGHSYEQYF | TGTGCCAGCAGCGCCGGGACAGGGCACTCCTACGAGCAGTACTTC
- | - | TRBJ1-3 | TRBV9 | CASSPQVSGNTIYF | TGTGCCAGCAGCCCACAGGTCTCTGGAAACACCATATATTTT
- | - | TRBJ2-6 | TRBV7-2 | CASTPPRRVGANVLTF | TGTGCCAGCACCCCCCCGCGCAGGGTGGGGGCCAACGTCCTGACTTTC
TRBD1 | - | TRBJ1-2 | TRBV30 | CAWSVETGVFYGYTF | TGTGCCTGGAGTGTTGAGACAGGGGTTTTCTATGGCTACACCTTT
TRBD2 | - | TRBJ2-1 | TRBV5-4 | CASSLPGSGGNNEQFF | TGTGCCAGCAGCTTGCCCGGGTCGGGGGGTAACAATGAGCAGTTCTTC
TRBD1 | - | TRBJ1-2 | TRBV6-6 | CASSPGTGLYGYTF | TGTGCCAGCAGTCCCGGGACAGGCCTCTATGGCTACACCTTC
- | - | TRBJ2-1 | TRBV10-3 | CAIRGDIPGNEQFF | TGTGCCATCAGGGGGGACATCCCGGGCAATGAGCAGTTCTTC
TRBD1 | - | TRBJ2-5 | TRBV6-5 | CASSSSGQGFGGTQYF | TGTGCCAGCAGTTCCTCCGGACAGGGGTTTGGGGGGACCCAGTACTTC
TRBD2 | - | TRBJ2-3 | TRBV19 | CASTARGGTDTQYF | TGTGCCAGTACGGCGCGGGGGGGCACAGATACGCAGTATTTT
- | - | TRBJ2-7 | TRBV6-5 | CASSPDRPYEQYF | TGTGCCAGCAGTCCTGACAGACCCTACGAGCAGTACTTC
- | - | TRBJ2-2 | TRBV29-1 | CSGRAAFNTGELFF | TGCAGCGGGAGGGCGGCGTTTAACACCGGGGAGCTGTTTTTT